There are many counts of the clone carrying this T cell receptor (beta chain). The entry originates in a study of T cells in Graves' hyperthyroidism and ophthalmopathy. RNA transcripts served as the template for amplifying TCR beta CDR3 regions. The HTBI set primed first-round TCR CDR3 RT-PCR. TCRdb re-analysed the multiplex PCR reads in MiXCR, keeping a single row per CDR3 protein. The table records some 440,000 distinct CDR3 sequences, approximately 14% of them present only once. Sequenced: blood. This clonotype was sampled from a young woman with Graves' hyperthyroidism.

The DNA for the CDR3 is TGTGCCAGCAAGCTCTTACTAGCGGGACTAGGGGAGACCCAGTACTTC. It is translated as CASKLLLAGLGETQYF. This chain uses TRBV2 with TRBJ2-5, with 10 bases identical to TRBD2. The CDR3 is 16 amino acids. J was trimmed by 5 bases and V by 7 bases; bases with no gene match: 13. CDR1 and CDR2 (germline): SNHLY, FYNNEI.